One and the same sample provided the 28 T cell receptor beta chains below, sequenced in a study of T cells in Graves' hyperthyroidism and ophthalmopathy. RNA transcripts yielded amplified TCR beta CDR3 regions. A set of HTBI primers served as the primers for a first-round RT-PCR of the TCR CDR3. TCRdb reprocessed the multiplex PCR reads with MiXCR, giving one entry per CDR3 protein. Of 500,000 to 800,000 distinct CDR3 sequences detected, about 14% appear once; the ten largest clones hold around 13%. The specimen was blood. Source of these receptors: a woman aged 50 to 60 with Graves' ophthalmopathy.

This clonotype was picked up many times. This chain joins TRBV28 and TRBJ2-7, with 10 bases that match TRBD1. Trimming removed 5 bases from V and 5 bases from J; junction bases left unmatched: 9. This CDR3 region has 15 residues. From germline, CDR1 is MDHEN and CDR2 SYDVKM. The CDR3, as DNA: TGTGCCAGCAGTCCCAGCGGGGACAGGGGTCACGAGCAGTACTTC. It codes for CASSPSGDRGHEQYF.

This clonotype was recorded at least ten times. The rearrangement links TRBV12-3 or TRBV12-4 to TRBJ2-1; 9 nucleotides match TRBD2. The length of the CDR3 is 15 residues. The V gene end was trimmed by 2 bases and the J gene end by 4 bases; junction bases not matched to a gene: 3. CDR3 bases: TGTGCCAGCAGTTTAAGACTAGCGGTTTACAATGAGCAGTTCTTC. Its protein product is CASSLRLAVYNEQFF.

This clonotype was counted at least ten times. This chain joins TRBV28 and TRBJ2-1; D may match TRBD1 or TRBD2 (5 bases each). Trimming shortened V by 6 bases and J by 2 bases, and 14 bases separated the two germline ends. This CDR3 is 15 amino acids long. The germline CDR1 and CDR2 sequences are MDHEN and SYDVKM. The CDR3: CASSPYLGPYNEQFF. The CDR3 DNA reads TGTGCCAGCAGCCCTTACCTGGGACCCTACAATGAGCAGTTCTTC.

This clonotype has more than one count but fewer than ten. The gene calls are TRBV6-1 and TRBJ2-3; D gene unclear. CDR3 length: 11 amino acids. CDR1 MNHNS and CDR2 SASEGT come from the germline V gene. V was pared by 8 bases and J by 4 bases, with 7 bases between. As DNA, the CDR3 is TGTGCCAGCCTGGCCGCAGATACGCAGTATTTT. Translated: CASLAADTQYF.

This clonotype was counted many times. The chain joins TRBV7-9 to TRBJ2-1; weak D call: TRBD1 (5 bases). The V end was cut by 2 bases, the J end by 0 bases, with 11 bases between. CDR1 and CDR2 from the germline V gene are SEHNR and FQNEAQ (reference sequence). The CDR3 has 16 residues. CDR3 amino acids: CASSLLGQRSYNEQFF. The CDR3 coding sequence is TGTGCCAGCAGCTTATTGGGGCAGCGCTCCTACAATGAGCAGTTCTTC.

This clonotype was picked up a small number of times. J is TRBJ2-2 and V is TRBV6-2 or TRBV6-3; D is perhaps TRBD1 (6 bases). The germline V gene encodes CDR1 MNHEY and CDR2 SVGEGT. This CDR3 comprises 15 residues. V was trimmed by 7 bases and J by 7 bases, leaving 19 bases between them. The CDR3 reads CASTVMMGANGELFF. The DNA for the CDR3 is TGTGCCAGCACCGTTATGATGGGGGCGAACGGGGAGCTGTTTTTT.

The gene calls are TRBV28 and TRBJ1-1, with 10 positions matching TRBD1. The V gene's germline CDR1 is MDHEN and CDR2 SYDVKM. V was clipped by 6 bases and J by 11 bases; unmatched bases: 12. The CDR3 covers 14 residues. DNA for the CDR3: TGTGCCAGCAGGACCGGGACAGGGGTTGGTTGGGCTTTCTTT. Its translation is CASRTGTGVGWAFF.

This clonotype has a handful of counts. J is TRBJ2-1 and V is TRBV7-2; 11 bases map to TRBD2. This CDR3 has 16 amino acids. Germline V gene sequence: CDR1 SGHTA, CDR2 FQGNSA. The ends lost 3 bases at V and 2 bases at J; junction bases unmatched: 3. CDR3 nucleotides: TGTGCCAGCAGCTTTGTAGCGGGAGGGCCCTACAATGAGCAGTTCTTC. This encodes CASSFVAGGPYNEQFF.

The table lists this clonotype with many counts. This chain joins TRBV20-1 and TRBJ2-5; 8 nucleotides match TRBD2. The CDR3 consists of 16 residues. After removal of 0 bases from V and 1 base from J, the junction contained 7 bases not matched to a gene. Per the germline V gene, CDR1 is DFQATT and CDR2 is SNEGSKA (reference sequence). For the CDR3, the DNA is TGCAGTGCTAGAGATTCAGCGGGAGTCCTCCAAGAGACCCAGTACTTC. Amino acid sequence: CSARDSAGVLQETQYF.

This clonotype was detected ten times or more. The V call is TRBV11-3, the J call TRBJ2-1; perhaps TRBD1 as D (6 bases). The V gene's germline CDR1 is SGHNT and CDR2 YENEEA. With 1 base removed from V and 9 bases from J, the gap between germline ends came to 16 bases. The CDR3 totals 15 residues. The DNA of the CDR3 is TGTGCCAGCAGCTTAGGGCAGGGGCGTGCATTTGAGCAGTTCTTC. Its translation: CASSLGQGRAFEQFF.

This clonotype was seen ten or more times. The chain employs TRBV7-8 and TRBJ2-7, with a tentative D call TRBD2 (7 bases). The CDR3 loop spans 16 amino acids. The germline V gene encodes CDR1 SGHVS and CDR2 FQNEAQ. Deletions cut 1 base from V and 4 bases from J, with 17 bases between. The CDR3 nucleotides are TGTGCCAGCAGCTTAGTCGGGGGGCCACTAGCGTACGAGCAGTACTTC. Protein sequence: CASSLVGGPLAYEQYF.

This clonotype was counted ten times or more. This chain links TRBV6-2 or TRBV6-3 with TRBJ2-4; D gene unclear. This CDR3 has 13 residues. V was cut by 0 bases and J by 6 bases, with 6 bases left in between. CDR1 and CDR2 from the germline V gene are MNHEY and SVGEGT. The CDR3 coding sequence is TGTGCCAGCAGTTACTCTTGGGGAAACATTCAGTACTTC. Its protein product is CASSYSWGNIQYF.

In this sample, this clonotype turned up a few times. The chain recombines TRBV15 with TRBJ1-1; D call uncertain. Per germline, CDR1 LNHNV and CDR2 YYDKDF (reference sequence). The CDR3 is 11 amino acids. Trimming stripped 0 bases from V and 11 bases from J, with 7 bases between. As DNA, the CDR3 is TGTGCCACCAGCAGAGATAGGAAGGCTTTCTTT. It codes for CATSRDRKAFF.

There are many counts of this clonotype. The CDR3 spells CASTKGQGSQPQHF. In DNA form, the CDR3 reads TGTGCCAGCACCAAAGGACAGGGAAGTCAGCCCCAGCATTTT. This chain uses TRBV7-2 with TRBJ1-5; 8 positions agree with TRBD1. CDR1 is SGHTA and CDR2 is FQGNSA in the germline V gene. There are 14 residues in the CDR3. J lost 6 bases, V lost 7 bases, and 8 bases had no gene match.

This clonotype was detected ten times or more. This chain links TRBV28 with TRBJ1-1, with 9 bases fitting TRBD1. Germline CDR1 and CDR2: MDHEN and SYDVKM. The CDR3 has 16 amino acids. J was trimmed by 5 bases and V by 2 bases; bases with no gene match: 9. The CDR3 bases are TGTGCCAGCAGTTTAGCCCCCGGGACAGGGTTGACTGAAGCTTTCTTT. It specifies CASSLAPGTGLTEAFF.

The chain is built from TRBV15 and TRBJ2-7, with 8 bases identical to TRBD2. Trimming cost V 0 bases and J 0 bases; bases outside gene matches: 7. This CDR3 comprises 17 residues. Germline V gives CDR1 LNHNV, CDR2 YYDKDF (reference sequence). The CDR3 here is CATSRDWPSGHSYEQYF. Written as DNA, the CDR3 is TGTGCCACCAGCAGAGATTGGCCTAGCGGGCACTCCTACGAGCAGTACTTC.

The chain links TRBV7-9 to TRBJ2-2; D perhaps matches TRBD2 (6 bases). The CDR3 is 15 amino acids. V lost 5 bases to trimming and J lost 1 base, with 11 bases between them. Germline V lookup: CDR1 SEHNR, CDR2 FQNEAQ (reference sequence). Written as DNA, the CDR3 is TGTGCCAGCAGCCCGGGGGTGGTGAACACCGGGGAGCTGTTTTTT. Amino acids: CASSPGVVNTGELFF.

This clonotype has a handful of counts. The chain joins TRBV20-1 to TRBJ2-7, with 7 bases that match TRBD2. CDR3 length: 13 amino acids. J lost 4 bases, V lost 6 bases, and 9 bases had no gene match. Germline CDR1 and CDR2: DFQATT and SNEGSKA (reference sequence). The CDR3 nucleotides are TGCAGTGCAAAGGGCCTAGCGGAATACGAGCAGTACTTC. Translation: CSAKGLAEYEQYF.

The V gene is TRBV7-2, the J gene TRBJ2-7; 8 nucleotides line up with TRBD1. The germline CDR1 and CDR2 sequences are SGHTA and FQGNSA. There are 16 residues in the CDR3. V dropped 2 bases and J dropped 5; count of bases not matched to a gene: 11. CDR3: CASSLQAGTGADEQYF. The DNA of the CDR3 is TGTGCCAGCAGCTTACAGGCCGGGACAGGAGCGGACGAGCAGTACTTC.

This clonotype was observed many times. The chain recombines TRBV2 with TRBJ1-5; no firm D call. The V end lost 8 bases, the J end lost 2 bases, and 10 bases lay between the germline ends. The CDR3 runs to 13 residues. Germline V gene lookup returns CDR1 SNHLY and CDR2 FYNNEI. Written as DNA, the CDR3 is TGTGCCAGCCATTTGCACCGCAATCAGCCCCAGCATTTT. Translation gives CASHLHRNQPQHF.

The CDR3 protein is CASSSGTGGAIGETQYF. The CDR3 DNA sequence: TGTGCCAGCAGCTCCGGGACAGGGGGCGCGATTGGAGAGACCCAGTACTTC. This rearrangement joins TRBV14 to TRBJ2-5; 12 nucleotides line up with TRBD1. The CDR3 contains 17 residues. The germline gives CDR1 SGHDN, CDR2 FVKESK. J gave up 4 bases and V 5 bases, and 11 bases lay outside the gene matches.

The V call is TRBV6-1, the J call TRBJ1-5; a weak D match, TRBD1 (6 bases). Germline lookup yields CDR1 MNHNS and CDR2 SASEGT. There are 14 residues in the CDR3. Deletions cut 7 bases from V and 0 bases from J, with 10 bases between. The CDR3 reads CASTPGDSNQPQHF. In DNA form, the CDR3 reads TGTGCCAGCACCCCAGGGGATAGCAATCAGCCCCAGCATTTT.

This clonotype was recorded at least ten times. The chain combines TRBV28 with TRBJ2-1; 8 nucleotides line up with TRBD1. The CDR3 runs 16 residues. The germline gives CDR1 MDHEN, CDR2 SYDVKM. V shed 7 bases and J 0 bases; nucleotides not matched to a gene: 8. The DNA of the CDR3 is TGTGCCAGCATCTCTCGGACAGGGTCCTCCTACAATGAGCAGTTCTTC. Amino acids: CASISRTGSSYNEQFF.

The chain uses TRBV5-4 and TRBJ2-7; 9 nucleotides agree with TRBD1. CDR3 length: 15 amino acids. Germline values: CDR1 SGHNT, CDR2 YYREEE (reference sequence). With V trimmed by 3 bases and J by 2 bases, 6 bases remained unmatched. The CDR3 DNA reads TGTGCCAGCAGCTCCGGGACAGGGATCGCCTACGAGCAGTACTTC. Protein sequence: CASSSGTGIAYEQYF.

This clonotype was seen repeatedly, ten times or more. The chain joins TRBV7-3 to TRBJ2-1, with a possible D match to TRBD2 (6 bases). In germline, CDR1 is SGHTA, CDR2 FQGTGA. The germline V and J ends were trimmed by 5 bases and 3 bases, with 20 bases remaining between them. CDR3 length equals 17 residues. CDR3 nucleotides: TGTGCCAGCAGCCAGGGACTCGGGGAAGCTGACTACAATGAGCAGTTCTTC. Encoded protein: CASSQGLGEADYNEQFF.

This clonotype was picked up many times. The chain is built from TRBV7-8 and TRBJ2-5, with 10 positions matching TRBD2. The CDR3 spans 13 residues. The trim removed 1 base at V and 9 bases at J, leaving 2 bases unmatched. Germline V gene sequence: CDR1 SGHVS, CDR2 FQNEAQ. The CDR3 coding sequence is TGTGCCAGCAGCTTAGGAGCGGGAGGGCCCCAGTACTTC. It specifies CASSLGAGGPQYF.

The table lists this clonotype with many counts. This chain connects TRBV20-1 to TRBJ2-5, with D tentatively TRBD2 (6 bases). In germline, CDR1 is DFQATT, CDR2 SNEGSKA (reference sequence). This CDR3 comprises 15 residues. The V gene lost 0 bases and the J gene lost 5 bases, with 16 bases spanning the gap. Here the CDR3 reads CSAREEFLALETQYF. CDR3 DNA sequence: TGCAGTGCTAGAGAAGAGTTTCTAGCGCTTGAGACCCAGTACTTC.

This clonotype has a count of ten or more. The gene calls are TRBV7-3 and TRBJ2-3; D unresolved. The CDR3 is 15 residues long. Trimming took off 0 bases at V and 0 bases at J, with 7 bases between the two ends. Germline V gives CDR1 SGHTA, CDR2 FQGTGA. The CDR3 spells CASSLTAKSTDTQYF. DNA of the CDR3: TGTGCCAGCAGCTTAACGGCGAAAAGCACAGATACGCAGTATTTT.